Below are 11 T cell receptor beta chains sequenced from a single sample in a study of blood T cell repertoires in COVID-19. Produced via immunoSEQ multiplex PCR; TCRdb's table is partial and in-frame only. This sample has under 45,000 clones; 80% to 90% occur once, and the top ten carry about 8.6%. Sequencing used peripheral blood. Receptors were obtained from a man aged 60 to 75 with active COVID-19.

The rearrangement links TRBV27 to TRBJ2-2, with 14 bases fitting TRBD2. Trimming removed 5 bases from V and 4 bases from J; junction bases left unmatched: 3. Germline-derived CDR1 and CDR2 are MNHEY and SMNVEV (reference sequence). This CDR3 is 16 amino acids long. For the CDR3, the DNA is TGTGCCAGCAGTCACGGACTAGCGGGAGGCACCGGGGAGCTGTTTTTT. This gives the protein CASSHGLAGGTGELFF.

CDR3 sequence: CVRAPLGGYEQYF. The CDR3 DNA reads TGTGTCAGGGCCCCTTTAGGGGGCTACGAGCAGTACTTC. The V gene is TRBV7-5, the J gene TRBJ2-7; the tabulated D call, TRBD1, remains unverified against the DNA. TRBV7-5 is recorded as a pseudogene. The CDR3 sequence is 13 residues long.

CDR3 nucleotide sequence: TGTGCCAGTAGGGGGACAGTCGAGCAGTACTTC. The encoded protein is CASRGTVEQYF. The chain is built from TRBV19 and TRBJ2-7; 7 bases are a match to TRBD1. Germline V gene sequence: CDR1 LNHDA, CDR2 SQIVND (reference sequence). V was pared by 6 bases and J by 6 bases, with 2 bases of the junction left unmatched. This CDR3 comprises 11 residues.

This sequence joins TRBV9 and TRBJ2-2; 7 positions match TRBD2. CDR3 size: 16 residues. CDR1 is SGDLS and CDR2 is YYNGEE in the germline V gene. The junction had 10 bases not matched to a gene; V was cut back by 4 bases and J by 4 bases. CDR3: CASSTNAGRATGELFF. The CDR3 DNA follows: TGTGCCAGCAGCACCAACGCGGGGAGGGCCACCGGGGAGCTGTTTTTT.

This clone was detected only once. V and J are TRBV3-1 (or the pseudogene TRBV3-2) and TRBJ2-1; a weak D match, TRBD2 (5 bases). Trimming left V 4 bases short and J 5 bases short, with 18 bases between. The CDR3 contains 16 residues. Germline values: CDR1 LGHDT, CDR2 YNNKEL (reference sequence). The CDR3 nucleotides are TGTGCCAGCAGCCGGAAGACGCAGTTGCGGGACAATGAGCAGTTCTTC. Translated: CASSRKTQLRDNEQFF.

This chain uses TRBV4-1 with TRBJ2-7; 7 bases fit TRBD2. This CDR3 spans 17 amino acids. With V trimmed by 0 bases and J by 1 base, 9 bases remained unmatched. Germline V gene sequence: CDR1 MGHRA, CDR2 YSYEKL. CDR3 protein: CASSQDHGTTVSYEQYF. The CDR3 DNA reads TGCGCCAGCAGCCAAGACCACGGGACTACCGTATCCTACGAGCAGTACTTC.

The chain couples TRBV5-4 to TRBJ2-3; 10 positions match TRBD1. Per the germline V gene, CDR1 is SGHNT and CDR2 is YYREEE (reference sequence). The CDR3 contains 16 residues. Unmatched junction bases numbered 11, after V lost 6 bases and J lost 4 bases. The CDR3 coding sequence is TGTGCCAGCACCCGACGTGAGACAGGGGGCGCAGATACGCAGTATTTT. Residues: CASTRRETGGADTQYF.

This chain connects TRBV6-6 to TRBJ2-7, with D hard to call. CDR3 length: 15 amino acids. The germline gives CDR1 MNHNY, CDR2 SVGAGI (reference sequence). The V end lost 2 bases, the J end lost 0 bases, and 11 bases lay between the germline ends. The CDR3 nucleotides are TGTGCCAGCAGTTACCCTGGCGGAGCCTCCTACGAGCAGTACTTC. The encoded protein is CASSYPGGASYEQYF.

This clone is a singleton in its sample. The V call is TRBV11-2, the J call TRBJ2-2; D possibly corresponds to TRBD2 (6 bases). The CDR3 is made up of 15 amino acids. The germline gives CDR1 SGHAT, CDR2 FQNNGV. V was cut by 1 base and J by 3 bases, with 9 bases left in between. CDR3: CASSLVAGHTGELFF. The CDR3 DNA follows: TGTGCCAGCAGCTTAGTCGCGGGGCACACCGGGGAGCTGTTTTTT. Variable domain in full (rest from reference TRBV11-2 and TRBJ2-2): EAGVAQSPRYKIIEKRQSVAFWCNPISGHATLYWYQQILGQGPKLLIQFQNNGVVDDSQLPKDRFSAERLKGVDSTLKIQPAKLEDSAVYLCASSLVAGHTGELFFGEGSRLTVL.

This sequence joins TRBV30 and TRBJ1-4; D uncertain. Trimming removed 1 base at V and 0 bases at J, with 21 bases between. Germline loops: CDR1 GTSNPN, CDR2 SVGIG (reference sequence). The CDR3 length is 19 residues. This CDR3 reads CAWSEDTLRPETTNEKLFF. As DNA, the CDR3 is TGTGCCTGGAGTGAAGACACCCTAAGGCCAGAGACAACTAATGAAAAACTGTTTTTT.

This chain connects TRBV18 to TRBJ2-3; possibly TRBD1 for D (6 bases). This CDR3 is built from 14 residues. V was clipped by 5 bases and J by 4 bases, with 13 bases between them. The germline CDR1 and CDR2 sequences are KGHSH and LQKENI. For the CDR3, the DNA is TGTGCCAGCTCATCGAGACAGGCGGCAGATACGCAGTATTTT. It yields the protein CASSSRQAADTQYF.